The table lists the clone carrying this TCR beta chain with many counts. Its target is unknown. This sample was taken from a study of early T cells in non-severe SARS-CoV-2 infection. Turning to the study itself: Sequencing of unsorted whole blood was done on bulk RNA, leaving chains unpaired. Study-level results: Anti-spike CD8 specificities were favored by VDJdb matching, whose results missed private and CD4 specificities.

The library protocol tagged individual cDNA molecules with unique molecular identifiers. TCRdb re-analysed the 5' RACE reads in MiXCR, keeping a single row per CDR3 protein. The sample shows just over 80,000 distinct CDR3 sequences, around 13% of them seen only once. The germline V gene encodes CDR1 SGHRS and CDR2 YFSETQ. Trimming took 3 bases from V and 9 from J, leaving 12 bases between them. The CDR3 spans 13 residues. This chain links TRBV5-1 with TRBJ2-2, with D maybe TRBD1 (6 bases). The TCR was taken from an adult who was a healthcare worker with PCR-confirmed SARS-CoV-2 infection or an uninfected control (not recorded which). The sample consisted of whole blood. CDR3: CASSSRQERELFF. CDR3 in DNA: TGCGCCAGCAGCTCCCGACAGGAAAGGGAGCTGTTTTTT.